The 7 T cell receptor beta chains below come from one sample, sequenced in a study of CD8 T cells in Susac syndrome. The RNA input was about 0.45 to 1 ug, and it was reverse transcribed with random hexamers. TCRdb processed the immunoSEQ multiplex PCR reads anew with MiXCR; each CDR3 protein has one entry. The profile shows 400,000 to 550,000 distinct CDR3 sequences, approximately 85% of them singletons. Sequencing was carried out using CD8+ T cells from PBMCs. All receptors derive from a human donor with multiple sclerosis.

CDR3 sequence (DNA): TGTGCCAGCAGCTTAGTGGCAGAAAACAATGAGCAGTTCTTC. It translates to CASSLVAENNEQFF. The chain combines TRBV11-1 with TRBJ2-1; D unclear. Trimming cost V 1 base and J 5 bases, with 9 bases left between them. The germline gives CDR1 SGHAT, CDR2 FQDESV (reference sequence). The length of the CDR3 is 14 residues.

This chain connects TRBV4-1 to TRBJ2-7; D may match TRBD1 or TRBD2 (6 bases each). V dropped 4 bases and J dropped 2 bases, with 15 bases sitting between them. Looked up from germline, CDR1 is MGHRA and CDR2 is YSYEKL. The CDR3 has 15 amino acids. This chain's CDR3 is CASSLSGAQAYEQYF. The CDR3 nucleotides read TGCGCCAGCAGCCTCTCGGGGGCACAGGCCTACGAGCAGTACTTC.

The chain couples TRBV28 to TRBJ2-1, with TRBD2 matching over 13 bases. Germline V CDR1 and CDR2: MDHEN, SYDVKM. Trimming took 6 bases from V and 2 from J; bases not matched to a gene: 7. The CDR3 sequence is 17 residues long. The CDR3 protein is CASSPRTSGSTYNEQFF. CDR3 coding DNA: TGTGCCAGCAGCCCGCGGACTAGCGGGAGCACCTACAATGAGCAGTTCTTC.

This sequence joins TRBV5-1 and TRBJ2-6, with TRBD1 identical over 9 bases. Germline V gene sequence: CDR1 SGHRS, CDR2 YFSETQ. The CDR3 runs to 18 residues. Trimming at V came to 4 bases and at J to 0 bases, leaving 8 bases not matched to a gene. CDR3 DNA: TGCGCCAGCAGCGCCCGGGACAGGGACTACTCTGGGGCCAACGTCCTGACTTTC. Its translation is CASSARDRDYSGANVLTF.

CDR3 nucleotide sequence: TGCGCCAGCAGCCCCGGGACAGGGATGAATGAGCAGTTCTTC. Encoded protein: CASSPGTGMNEQFF. The rearrangement uses TRBV5-1 and TRBJ2-1; 9 bases match TRBD1. CDR3 length: 14 amino acids. CDR1 SGHRS and CDR2 YFSETQ come from the germline V gene. Germline trimming cut 4 bases from V and 7 bases from J; bases unmatched to any gene: 6.

For this clonotype: A junction end diverges from the germline sequence, so it may reflect a read error. The rearrangement joins TRBV7-8 to TRBJ1-2, with D unresolved. The CDR3 is 18 amino acids. Germline CDR1 and CDR2: SGHVS and FQNEAQ. Written as DNA, the CDR3 is TGTGCCAGCAGTTTAGCTTGGGCCGAGACTCAAGGACTTTATGGCTACACCTTC. This encodes CASSLAWAETQGLYGYTF.

The CDR3, as DNA: TGTGCCATCAGGGAAGCCCCGGGGGTGGGCGAGCAGTACTTC. It yields the protein CAIREAPGVGEQYF. V and J are TRBV10-3 and TRBJ2-7; tentatively, D is TRBD2 (6 bases). CDR1 ENHRY and CDR2 SYGVKD come from the germline V gene. This CDR3 is built from 14 residues. Deletions cut 6 bases from V and 6 bases from J, with 18 bases between.